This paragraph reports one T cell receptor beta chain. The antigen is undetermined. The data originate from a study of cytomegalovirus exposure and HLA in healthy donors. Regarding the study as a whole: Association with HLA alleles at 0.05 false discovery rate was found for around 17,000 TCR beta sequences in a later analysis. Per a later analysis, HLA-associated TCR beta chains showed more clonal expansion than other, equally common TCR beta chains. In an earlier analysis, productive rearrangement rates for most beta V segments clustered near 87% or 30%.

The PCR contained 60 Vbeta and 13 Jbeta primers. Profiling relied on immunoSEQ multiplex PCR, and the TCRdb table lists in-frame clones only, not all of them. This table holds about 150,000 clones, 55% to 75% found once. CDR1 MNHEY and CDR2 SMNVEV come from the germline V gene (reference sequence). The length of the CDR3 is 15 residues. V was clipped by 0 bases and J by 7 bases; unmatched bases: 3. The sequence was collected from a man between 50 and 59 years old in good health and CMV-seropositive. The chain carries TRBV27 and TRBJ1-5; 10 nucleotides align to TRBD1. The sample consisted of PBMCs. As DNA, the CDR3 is TGTGCCAGCAGTTTATCGACGACAGGGGGCCAGCCCCAGCATTTT. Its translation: CASSLSTTGGQPQHF.